This TCR beta chain was recorded in a study of cytomegalovirus exposure and HLA in healthy donors (dated by TCRdb to 2016 to 2017). About the full investigation: According to an earlier analysis of a few hundred of the donors, about 180 million T cells yielded 117 million unique TCR beta sequences and 250 to 350 Gb of sequence data. Every repertoire in the discovery cohort had been generated on one and the same sequencing platform. Typing coverage varied by locus: about 620-630 donors for A, B, C, DRB1 and DQB1; under 550 for DQA1; more than 600 for DPA1; under 490 for DPB1. A later analysis re-examined previously published TCR beta repertoires from roughly 650 donors and added high-resolution HLA genotyping to investigate patterns of TCR occurrence. Of the roughly 400 genotyped donors, about 80% fell in the genetic ancestry cluster associated with self-reported Caucasian donors. About five DR-DQ haplotypes were treated as single units for association and clustering because of strong linkage in the cohort. Rather than using new phenotypic data, the later analysis identified candidate immune exposures from TCR beta sequences and from how often those sequences occurred across donors. Besides the first cohort of about 730 subjects, a separate validation cohort made up of some 110 different subjects was used. Donor age, sex, ethnicity and CMV serostatus were compiled alongside the repertoire data. HLA typing covered class I and class II loci at four-digit resolution. The T cell repertoires of under 750 subjects were profiled by immunosequencing and related to cytomegalovirus serostatus. Around 320 gigabases of sequencing data and approximately 85 million unique TCR sequences were included in an early release covering over 600 HLA-typed donors. On average, 235,054 unique TCR beta nucleotide sequences were sequenced per donor among 350 to 400 genotyped donors of the cohort, with about 17% of those sequences being non-productive. The study was designed to test whether signatures of past pathogen exposure could be identified by cataloging public T cell receptors. In an earlier analysis of roughly 540 of the donors, high-throughput TCR beta sequencing was used to judge whether each TCR beta V gene segment behaved as functional or pseudogenic. High-throughput TCR immunosequencing, statistical association of individual TCRs with disease status, and machine learning were combined to predict cytomegalovirus infection status. A later genetic analysis used genome-wide SNP genotypes for about 65% of the roughly 670 donors, treating that subset as a discovery cohort. Findings and caveats that apply to the study as a whole: A cluster of highly shared sequence variants was judged likely to represent a technical artifact of the sequencing pipeline. In a later analysis, several top co-occurrence clusters were reported to appear linked to parvovirus B19, influenza, CMV and Epstein-Barr virus. Because counts were too low, 15 to 20 rarely observed V segments, including chromosome 9 orphons, were excluded from the earlier analysis of roughly 580 of the donors. Most CMV-associated TCR beta chains appeared to be HLA-restricted in a later analysis, and the HLA associations seemed to be driven largely by CMV exposure. Some IMGT-functional V segments, including TRBV6-2 and TRBV6-3, could not be told apart with the 87-base-pair reads, so those segments were excluded. A few of the identified cytomegalovirus-associated TCR beta chains were confirmed in vitro to be specific for cytomegalovirus antigens. When HLA alleles, especially DR and DQ, strongly co-occurred, attributing TCR associations to individual alleles was difficult. The authors suggested that the approach could potentially be extended to other disease states and immunological phenotypes. According to a later genetic analysis, donors in an Asian-associated ancestry cluster had fewer N-insertions in productive TCRs than the roughly 700-donor mean. An association between a missense DCLRE1C variant and V-gene and J-gene trimming of TCR beta chains was found in a later genetic analysis and replicated in an independent cohort. Linkage disequilibrium might explain the correlated functional status among segregating V segments, but an unknown experimental factor could not be excluded. A further reported finding was that TCR beta sequences accurately predicted the HLA-A and HLA-B alleles for most subjects in the first cohort. The classifier was reported to diagnose cytomegalovirus status with high specificity and sensitivity in both the original cohort and the validation cohort. Because some donors lacked HLA typing at each locus, the association tests relied only on the typed subset. The study listed 150 to 200 TCR beta chains as associated with cytomegalovirus. In a later analysis, 16,951 TCR beta sequences were associated with specific HLA alleles at a false discovery rate of 0.05. This cohort had only TCR beta chains sequenced, and the lack of alpha or paired-chain data limited which features could be detected. In a later analysis, TCR association rates were found to vary across HLA loci, with the most associated TCRs seen for DRB1 alleles and the fewest for HLA-C alleles. Sequencing depth was assumed to be roughly uniform across donors in the presence/absence analyses, though that assumption may not hold. In a later analysis, HLA-associated TCR beta chains showed more clonal expansion and lower generation probabilities than non-associated chains that were equally common. For the cohort, immune exposure information was limited to CMV serostatus. While some public TCRs were present in many individuals, most TCR sequences turned up only very rarely across donors. Broadly in line with IMGT annotations, most TCR beta V segments showed up in productive rearrangements about 87% or about 30% of the time in an earlier analysis of 450 to 600 of the donors.

In total, around 600 healthy bone marrow donors made up the cohort. At the time of sampling, all cohort members were nominally healthy, though unrecorded immune exposures were likely present. The donor was CMV seronegative and was included in the group of about 350 seronegative cohort members. A peripheral blood sample was provided by each donor, and peripheral blood mononuclear cells were used for TCR beta sequencing. Genomic DNA was extracted from the blood cell samples with the Qiagen DNeasy Blood Extraction Kit. Library preparation employed the immunoSEQ multiplex PCR assay. For the multiplex PCR, a mixture combining 60 forward primers for TCR Vbeta segments and 13 reverse primers for TCR Jbeta segments was used. Amplification of the CDR3 region of rearranged TCR beta genes was performed with a multiplex PCR assay on genomic DNA. Amplified TCR beta libraries were sequenced as 87-base-pair reads on the Illumina HiSeq System. As for the original processing: Across the 500 to 750 repertoires, a later analysis counted 78 million or so unique TCR beta chains, around 10 million of which were shared by at least two donors. Raw reads were error-corrected and collapsed into unique sequences with a nearest-neighbor algorithm that merged closely related sequences to remove PCR and sequencing errors. V, D and J gene segments were assigned by aligning CDR3 sequences to IMGT reference sequences. For a sequence to be retained, at least a six-nucleotide match to both a V gene segment and a J gene segment was required. Rearrangements were classified as productive when the CDR3 lacked stop codons and remained in frame with V and J, and all other rearrangements were classified as non-productive. CDR3 was defined by IMGT convention, running from the second conserved V-encoded cysteine to the conserved J-encoded phenylalanine. Sequences without an unambiguous match to a single V gene segment were excluded from the earlier analysis of about 600 of the donors. In an earlier analysis of 450 to 700 of the donors, V segments were called functional above 56.7% productive rearrangements and were called segregating when the between-donor standard deviation exceeded 5%. A statistical classification framework was developed to diagnose cytomegalovirus status using the catalog of TCR beta chain sequences. V and J gene assignment, in a later analysis, came from comparing TCR nucleotide sequences with IMGT/GENE-DB human TR gene sequences. Using the TCRdist pipeline, a later analysis assigned CDR3 sequences along with most-parsimonious VDJ recombination scenarios. In a later analysis, each TCR beta chain was defined by its CDR3 amino acid sequence together with its V-gene family, and reads lacking a unique V-gene family were excluded. As a way to deal with suspected cross-contamination and a sequencing artifact, a later analysis dropped approximately 590 nucleotide sequences that were highly shared and had low generation probability. For each public chain, a later analysis derived a clonal expansion index from normalized ranks of inferred template counts within each repertoire. A later analysis computed generation probabilities with a VDJ recombination model fitted to out-of-frame rearrangements, and checked the results against IGoR. A later analysis scored TCR-TCR, TCR-HLA and TCR-CMV co-occurrence with hypergeometric tests, applying a repertoire-size bias correction to TCR pairs. A later analysis estimated false discovery rates by permuting HLA or CMV assignments 20 times. In a later analysis, co-occurring TCRs were grouped using DBSCAN, and TCRdist sequence similarity was added for clustering within HLA-allele-positive subsets. For co-occurrence clustering, repertoires with fewer than 30,000 or more than 120,000 public chains were excluded, along with 5 or 6 repertoires with anomalous nucleotide sharing. Held by TCRdb, this immuneACCESS table contains in-frame sequences only and omits some clones. Under half of the omission traces to an unresolved V gene where checked; the cause of the rest is unknown. V, J and clone size are those of that table, while D and trimming were read from the DNA. Here the sample has about 190,000 clones; roughly 80% occur a single time. Jointly, the top ten make up 3.8% of the sample.

A remark on this clone: What this receptor recognizes is not known. Per-nucleotide qualities are absent, and no much larger clonotype sits a single base away.

Counted from cysteine to phenylalanine, this CDR3 has 11 amino acids. Only the CDR3 part of the read is kept: 33 bases, read in frame from the first base. The germline V gene supplies CDR1 SGDLS and CDR2 YYNGEE. The germline ends are 10 bases apart after V is trimmed by 3 bases and J by 11 bases. The sample was PBMCs. The chain links TRBV9 with TRBJ2-3; TRBD2 is a possible D gene, resting on 5 matching bases. The receptor comes from a man aged 45 to 65 in good health and CMV-seronegative. The CDR3 region has the sequence CASSGPEGQYF. The nucleotides read TGTGCCAGCAGCGGGCCTGAGGGGCAGTATTTT.